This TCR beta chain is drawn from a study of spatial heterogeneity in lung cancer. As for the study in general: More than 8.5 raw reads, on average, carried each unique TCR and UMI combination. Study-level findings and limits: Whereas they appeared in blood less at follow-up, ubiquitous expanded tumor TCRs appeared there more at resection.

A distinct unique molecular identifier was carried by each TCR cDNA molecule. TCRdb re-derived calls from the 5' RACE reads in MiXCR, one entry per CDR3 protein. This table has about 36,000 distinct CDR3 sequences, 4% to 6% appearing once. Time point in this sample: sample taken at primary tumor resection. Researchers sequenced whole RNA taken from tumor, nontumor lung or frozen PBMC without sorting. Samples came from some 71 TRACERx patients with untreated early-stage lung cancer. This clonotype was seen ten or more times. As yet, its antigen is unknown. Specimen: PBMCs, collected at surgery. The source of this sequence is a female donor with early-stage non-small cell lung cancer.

The CDR3: CSAGGGSNQPQHF. The CDR3 region has the DNA TGCAGTGCTGGAGGGGGTAGCAATCAGCCCCAGCATTTT. V usage is TRBV20-1 and J usage is TRBJ1-5, with a possible D match to TRBD1 (6 bases). The CDR3 extends over 13 amino acids. CDR1 and CDR2 from the germline V gene are DFQATT and SNEGSKA (reference sequence). The V gene lost 5 bases and the J gene lost 0 bases, with 8 bases spanning the gap.